Sequencing of this TCR beta chain was carried out in a study of blood T cell repertoires in COVID-19. Germline V gives CDR1 SGHRS, CDR2 YFSETQ. The V and J ends lost 4 bases and 5 bases respectively, with 18 bases between them. This CDR3 has 15 residues. Profiling relied on immunoSEQ multiplex PCR, and the TCRdb table lists in-frame clones only, not all of them. In the table there are 220,000 or so clones, about 80% of which are singletons. This chain uses TRBV5-1 with TRBJ1-1; D perhaps matches TRBD1 (6 bases). The source material was peripheral blood. This clonotype was sampled from a woman aged 80 or older with acute or convalescent COVID-19. DNA for the CDR3: TGCGCCAGCAGCCCGGCTGGGGCTCAGGGGACTGAAGCTTTCTTT. Translation gives CASSPAGAQGTEAFF.